This T cell receptor (beta chain) was recorded in a study of T cell responses to AZD1222 COVID-19 vaccine. This clone has only a few counts. CDR1 and CDR2 (germline): SGHAT, FQDESV (reference sequence). The CDR3 loop spans 14 amino acids. J lost 4 bases, V lost 7 bases, and 6 bases had no gene match. Clones were read by immunoSEQ multiplex PCR, and TCRdb kept only the in-frame ones, dropping some. The table includes about 130,000 clones, roughly nine tenths detected once. This TCR was sampled from an adult who received the AZD1222 COVID-19 vaccine. The rearrangement links TRBV11-1 to TRBJ2-7; 11 bases align to TRBD1. The sample in question was peripheral blood, obtained 28 days after the second AZD1222 dose. CDR3 sequence (DNA): TGTGCCAGCACCTACGGACAGGGGGCGTACGAGCAGTACTTC. It encodes CASTYGQGAYEQYF. The complete variable domain, with remaining parts taken from reference TRBV11-1 and TRBJ2-7, reads EAEVAQSPRYKITEKSQAVAFWCDPISGHATLYWYRQILGQGPELLVQFQDESVVDDSQLPKDRFSAERLKGVDSTLKIQPAELGDSAMYLCASTYGQGAYEQYFGPGTRLTVT.